This entry lists 18 T cell receptor beta chains sequenced from one sample in a study of blood T cell repertoires in COVID-19 (dated by TCRdb to between 2020 and 2021). The library relied on the immunoSEQ multiplex PCR assay. TCRdb took this table from immuneACCESS and kept in-frame rearrangements with V and J called. Such tables lack part of the clones; where checked against another copy, unresolved V genes explain under half of the gap, and the rest is unexplained. This sample gives roughly 150,000 clones in total; around 87% of them show up just once. The ten top clones hold approximately 6.1% of the sample. Material: peripheral blood. Receptor source: a man older than 75 with acute or convalescent COVID-19.

This clone has just one count. V is TRBV6-1 and J is TRBJ2-1; D might be TRBD1 (5 bases). Trimming stripped 1 base from V and 6 bases from J, with 16 bases between. The V gene's germline CDR1 is MNHNS and CDR2 SASEGT. The CDR3 length is 16 residues. In nucleotides, the CDR3 is TGTGCCAGCAGTGAAGGAGGTGGGGTTAGGGGCAATGAGCAGTTCTTC. Amino acids: CASSEGGGVRGNEQFF.

This clone came up once. The V and J genes are TRBV6-4 and TRBJ2-3, with 7 nucleotides matching TRBD1. The CDR3 is made up of 15 amino acids. V shed 2 bases, J shed 3 bases, and the junction held 5 bases outside the gene matches. The germline CDR1 and CDR2 sequences are MRHNA and SNTAGT. The CDR3 DNA reads as TGTGCCAGCAGTGACCCACGACAGGGAACAGATACGCAGTATTTT. Protein product: CASSDPRQGTDTQYF.

The V call is TRBV28, the J call TRBJ1-2, with 8 bases aligning to TRBD1. V lost 9 bases and J lost 2; bases outside the gene matches: 8. CDR3 length: 14 amino acids. Germline V gives CDR1 MDHEN, CDR2 SYDVKM. CDR3 in amino acids: CASLRQGKNYGYTF. CDR3 nucleotide sequence: TGTGCCAGTCTCAGACAGGGGAAAAACTATGGCTACACCTTC.

The gene calls are TRBV7-8 and TRBJ1-6; 7 bases map to TRBD1. CDR1 and CDR2 from the germline V gene are SGHVS and FQNEAQ. The CDR3 sequence is 17 residues long. The trim removed 5 bases at V and 0 bases at J, leaving 7 bases unmatched. The CDR3 coding sequence is TGTGCCAGCAGCACCAAGACAGGGAGCTCCTATAATTCACCCCTCCACTTT. It codes for CASSTKTGSSYNSPLHF.

The rearrangement links TRBV5-5 to TRBJ1-2; D not certain. This CDR3 is 12 amino acids long. From germline, CDR1 is SGHKS and CDR2 YYEKEE (reference sequence). V lost 6 bases and J 0 bases, leaving 6 bases between the germline ends. The CDR3 DNA sequence: TGTGCCAGCACTTTAGCTAACTATGGCTACACCTTC. Amino acids: CASTLANYGYTF.

This chain links TRBV21-1 with TRBJ1-1. TRBV21-1 counts as a pseudogene. The CDR3 sequence is 19 residues long. CDR3 residues: CASSKALFNAGARNTEAFF. The CDR3 region has the DNA TGTGCCAGCAGCAAAGCGCTTTTTAACGCGGGGGCCAGGAACACTGAAGCTTTCTTT.

The rearrangement links TRBV6-5 to TRBJ2-7; D may be TRBD1 (6 bases). Germline V CDR1 and CDR2: MNHEY, SVGAGI. This CDR3 comprises 14 residues. V lost 5 bases and J 1 base, leaving 12 bases between the germline ends. CDR3 nucleotide sequence: TGTGCCAGCAGTCAAAAGACAGGATCCTACGAGCAGTACTTC. Protein: CASSQKTGSYEQYF.

The chain has TRBV2 and TRBJ2-2; 7 bases map to TRBD1. The CDR3 is made up of 15 amino acids. J lost 0 bases, V lost 7 bases, and 5 bases had no gene match. In germline, CDR1 is SNHLY, CDR2 FYNNEI. The CDR3 region has the DNA TGTGCCAGCACCGGGGACAGTCCGAACACCGGGGAGCTGTTTTTT. Its translation is CASTGDSPNTGELFF.

The chain couples TRBV7-2 to TRBJ1-3, with 8 bases fitting TRBD1. J was trimmed by 4 bases and V by 2 bases; bases with no gene match: 4. Germline CDR1 and CDR2: SGHTA and FQGNSA. The CDR3 covers 15 residues. The CDR3, as DNA: TGTGCCAGCAGCTTATCGGACAGGGAGGGAAACACCATATATTTT. It specifies CASSLSDREGNTIYF.

This chain uses TRBV3-1 (or the pseudogene TRBV3-2) with TRBJ1-6, with D unclear. This CDR3 region has 15 residues. V gave up 3 bases and J gave up 7 bases, with 13 bases separating them. Germline lookup yields CDR1 LGHDT and CDR2 YNNKEL (reference sequence). Here the CDR3 reads CASSHQPGSNSPLHF. The CDR3 DNA is TGTGCCAGCAGCCACCAGCCCGGGTCGAATTCACCCCTCCACTTT.

This clone was observed a single time. Other DNA sequences in this sample translate to the same CDR3. V gene TRBV6-2 or TRBV6-3 combines with J gene TRBJ1-2; TRBD1 matches 8 bases. Germline CDR1 reads MNHEY; CDR2 reads SVGEGT. The J segment lost 4 bases and the V segment lost 0 bases, leaving 4 bases of the junction unmatched. The CDR3 is 15 amino acids. The CDR3, as DNA: TGTGCCAGCAGTTACTCGAGGACAGGGAGCTATGGCTACACCTTC. Amino acid sequence: CASSYSRTGSYGYTF.

This chain links TRBV28 with TRBJ1-2; D is possibly TRBD1 (5 bases). Germline lookup yields CDR1 MDHEN and CDR2 SYDVKM. V lost 4 bases to trimming and J lost 2 bases, with 17 bases between them. CDR3 length: 16 residues. The DNA of the CDR3 is TGTGCCAGCAGTTCCTCCTGGACATTTTCCAACTATGGCTACACCTTC. Encoded protein: CASSSSWTFSNYGYTF.

The V gene is TRBV5-1, the J gene TRBJ1-1; the D gene is possibly TRBD1 (5 bases). Germline V gene lookup returns CDR1 SGHRS and CDR2 YFSETQ. This CDR3 is built from 16 residues. The V gene lost 4 bases and the J gene lost 0 bases, with 16 bases spanning the gap. The CDR3 region is CASSPAGRGMNTEAFF. The CDR3 DNA reads as TGCGCCAGCAGCCCCGCGGGAAGGGGCATGAACACTGAAGCTTTCTTT.

This clone was counted once. V is TRBV29-1 and J is TRBJ2-6; TRBD1 is a possible D gene (5 bases). Germline CDR1 is SQVTM and CDR2 is ANQGSEA. The CDR3 spans 13 residues. V lost 6 bases to trimming and J lost 1 base, with 7 bases between them. CDR3 in DNA: TGCAGCGTCTCAGGGTCTGGGGCCAACGTCCTGACTTTC. It codes for CSVSGSGANVLTF.

The chain has TRBV18 and TRBJ1-2; D might be TRBD1 (5 bases). Germline values: CDR1 KGHSH, CDR2 LQKENI. CDR3 length: 14 amino acids. Trimming shortened V by 2 bases and J by 8 bases, and 15 bases separated the two germline ends. CDR3 residues: CASSPWGESAGYTF. The CDR3 DNA follows: TGTGCCAGCTCACCATGGGGGGAATCGGCGGGCTACACCTTC.

The chain carries TRBV29-1 and TRBJ2-3; D is unclear. The CDR3 spans 12 residues. Trimming removed 4 bases at V and 6 bases at J, with 11 bases between. Germline assignment: CDR1 SQVTM and CDR2 ANQGSEA. CDR3 DNA: TGCAGCGTTGGGGTAGCAGCGGATACGCAGTATTTT. Translation: CSVGVAADTQYF.

The V and J genes are TRBV6-6 and TRBJ1-5; unclear D gene. Germline V gene lookup returns CDR1 MNHNY and CDR2 SVGAGI (reference sequence). Trimming left V 5 bases short and J 6 bases short, with 14 bases between. The CDR3 runs 14 residues. The CDR3 here is CASSTSPGSQPQHF. CDR3 coding DNA: TGTGCCAGCAGTACCTCACCGGGGAGTCAGCCCCAGCATTTT.

The chain joins TRBV7-2 to TRBJ2-7, with 8 bases that match TRBD2. Germline V lookup: CDR1 SGHTA, CDR2 FQGNSA. The CDR3 spans 16 residues. The ends lost 1 base at V and 2 bases at J; junction bases unmatched: 7. CDR3 region: CASSLDGGGLPYEQYF. The CDR3 bases are TGTGCCAGCAGCTTAGATGGCGGGGGGCTTCCCTACGAGCAGTACTTC.